Listed below are T cell receptor beta chains from one sample, sequenced in a study of CD8 T cells in Susac syndrome. One entry per CDR3 protein results from TCRdb running MiXCR on the immunoSEQ multiplex PCR reads. Of roughly 150,000 distinct CDR3 sequences in the sample, over 95% were seen once. The sequenced sample was CD8+ T cells from PBMCs. All receptors come from a human donor with multiple sclerosis. Both conserved end residues are part of each CDR3. D genes are given only for firm matches. Clone size appears in some rows only: once, few, many, or a class for an expanded clone.

D gene | J gene | clone size | V gene | CDR3 length | CDR3 protein | CDR3 DNA
- | TRBJ1-2 | - | TRBV29-1 | 13 | CSVEDPPNYGYTF | TGCAGCGTTGAAGACCCCCCGAACTATGGCTACACCTTC
- | TRBJ1-5 | - | TRBV30 | 13 | CAWSEDGYQPQHF | TGTGCCTGGAGTGAGGACGGTTATCAGCCCCAGCATTTT
- | TRBJ2-2 | - | TRBV29-1 | 11 | CSVPGPGELFF | TGCAGCGTCCCGGGTCCCGGGGAGCTGTTTTTT
TRBD1 | TRBJ1-1 | - | TRBV19 | 15 | CASSITGAGNTDAFF | TGTGCCAGTAGTATAACAGGGGCCGGGAACACTGACGCTTTCTTT
- | TRBJ1-1 | - | TRBV7-9 | 16 | CASSSPRTDGSTEAFF | TGTGCCAGCAGCTCGCCACGAACCGATGGGAGCACTGAAGCTTTCTTT
- | TRBJ2-7 | - | TRBV4-1 | 15 | CASSQEGRPPYEQYF | TGCGCCAGCAGCCAAGAAGGGCGACCCCCCTACGAGCAGTACTTC
- | TRBJ2-1 | - | TRBV7-9 | 15 | CASSPLLGAYNEQFF | TGTGCCAGCAGCCCCTTGCTAGGTGCCTACAATGAGCAGTTCTTC
- | TRBJ1-5 | - | TRBV21-1 | 15 | CASSKCGQGYGSQHF | TGTGCCAGCAGCAAATGTGGTCAGGGGTATGGGTCCCAGCATTTT
- | TRBJ2-7 | once | TRBV11-2 | 13 | CASSSSATYEQYF | TGTGCCAGCAGCTCCTCGGCGACATACGAGCAGTACTTC
- | TRBJ1-1 | - | TRBV29-1 | 13 | CSVLRGELAEAFF | TGCAGCGTTTTGCGGGGTGAGCTGGCTGAAGCTTTCTTT
- | TRBJ2-3 | - | TRBV7-2 | 15 | CASSLYGRIEDTQYF | TGTGCCAGCAGCTTATATGGACGAATAGAGGATACGCAGTATTTT
TRBD1 | TRBJ2-3 | - | TRBV20-1 | 16 | CSARPQTGGHTDTQYF | TGCAGTGCTAGACCACAGACAGGGGGCCACACAGATACGCAGTATTTT
- | TRBJ2-7 | - | TRBV11-2 | 17 | CASSLRWDVRGVYEQYF | TGTGCCAGCAGCTTGAGGTGGGATGTGAGGGGAGTCTACGAGCAGTACTTC
- | TRBJ1-2 | - | TRBV29-1 | 12 | CSVEMGVDGYTF | TGCAGCGTTGAAATGGGGGTGGACGGCTACACCTTC